Here is one T cell receptor beta chain with its context. The source of the sample is a study of blood T cell repertoires in COVID-19. Study-level background: The United States, Italy and Spain were the sources of the acute and convalescent COVID-19 samples. The analysed material was cDNA or gDNA that came from T cells, B-cell-depleted T cells, or PBMCs.

Per the original methods: Reference gene primer amplification gave nucleated cell count estimates. Using immunoSEQ multiplex PCR, the repertoire was profiled, and TCRdb retains in-frame clones only, with some absent. The DNA was the basis for D and trimming; V, J and clone size are from that table. Of roughly 200,000 clones listed, 80% to 85% are singletons. The sequencing input was peripheral blood. This TCR was recovered from a man aged 35-49 years with acute or convalescent COVID-19.

CDR3 bases: TGTGCCAGCAGTGAATTGAGTAACTATGGCTACACCTTC. This encodes CASSELSNYGYTF. The V gene is TRBV25-1, the J gene TRBJ1-2, with unresolved D. Per germline, CDR1 MGHDK and CDR2 SYGVNS. The CDR3 is 13 amino acids. Trimming shortened V by 1 base and J by 1 base, and 4 bases separated the two germline ends.